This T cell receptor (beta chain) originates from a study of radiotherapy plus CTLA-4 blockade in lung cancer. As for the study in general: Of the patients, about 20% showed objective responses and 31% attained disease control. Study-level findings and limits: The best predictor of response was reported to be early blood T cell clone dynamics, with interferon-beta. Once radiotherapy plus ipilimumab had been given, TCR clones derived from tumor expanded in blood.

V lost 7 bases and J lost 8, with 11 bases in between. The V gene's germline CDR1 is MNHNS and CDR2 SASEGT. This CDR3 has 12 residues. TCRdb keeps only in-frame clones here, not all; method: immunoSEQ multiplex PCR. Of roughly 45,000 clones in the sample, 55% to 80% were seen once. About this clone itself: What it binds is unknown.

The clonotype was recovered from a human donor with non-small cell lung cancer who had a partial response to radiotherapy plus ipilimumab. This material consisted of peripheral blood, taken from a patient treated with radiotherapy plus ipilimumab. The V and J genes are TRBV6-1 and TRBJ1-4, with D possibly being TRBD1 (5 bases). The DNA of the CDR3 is TGTGCCAGCACTCTCAAGGGGGAAAAACTGTTTTTT. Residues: CASTLKGEKLFF.